This T cell receptor (beta chain) originates from a study of Ad26.COV2.S vaccination and SARS-CoV-2 variants (dated by TCRdb to the early 2020s). Study-wide context: Sequencing of the TCRbeta repertoire served to evaluate the specificity and breadth of SARS-CoV-2-reactive T cell receptors following Ad26.COV2.S vaccination. The TCR-sequenced set comprised about 32 samples: about 19 Ad26.COV2.S vaccine recipients, 5 placebo recipients and 8 SARS-CoV-2 convalescent individuals.

Turning to this clone: No antigen is known for it. Per-base quality was not reported, and no clone a single base away is much larger than it.

The immunoSEQ Assay was used to sequence TCRbeta CDR3 regions. After extraction, genomic DNA underwent amplification by bias-controlled multiplex PCR, followed by high-throughput sequencing. From the authors' description of their analysis: Collapsing and filtering of sequences were performed to quantify the absolute abundance of each unique TCRbeta CDR3 region. Usable DNA was measured by amplifying reference genes present in all nucleated cells, and TCRbeta template counts were normalized to that usable DNA to estimate T cell fraction. Repertoire TCRs were annotated as SARS-CoV-2-specific when V gene, CDR3 amino acid sequence and J gene were exactly matched to a known reactive TCR set. The reference SARS-CoV-2 TCR set was derived from MIRA and filtered for enrichment in COVID-19-positive ImmuneCODE repertoires, a step that removed public or cross-reactive TCRs. Using the MIRA antigens, annotated TCRs were further analysed by specific ORF or by position within an ORF. Breadth was defined as the number of annotated unique rearrangements divided by the total number of unique productive rearrangements, and depth was defined as the summed frequency of the annotated unique rearrangements. TCR breadth was compared between groups using two-sided Wilcoxon rank-sum tests. Imported from immuneACCESS, the table was reduced by TCRdb to in-frame sequences with V and J called. These copies leave out some clones; in studies compared against another copy, an unresolved V gene accounts for under half, and the cause of the remainder is not known. The V and J calls and clone size are taken from that table; D and trimming were inferred from the DNA. Here the sample has 350,000 to 450,000 clones; about 91% occur a single time. 3.9% of the sample comes from the top ten.

Trimming takes 0 bases off V and 5 bases off J; junction bases not matched to a gene: 5. The CDR3 covers 15 residues, taking in both the cysteine and the phenylalanine. The retained sequence is limited to the CDR3, 45 bases, with the frame set at the first base. The germline V gene specifies SGHRS as CDR1 and YFSETQ as CDR2. Taken with the paper, the label for time point translates to: individuals recovered from natural SARS-CoV-2 infection. The study at large found these results: After vaccination, spike-specific CD8+ and CD4+ T cell responses were reported to show substantial breadth. Comparable non-spike TCR breadth was observed between vaccine and placebo recipients, consistent with only spike being contained in the vaccine. According to the authors, total T cell responses may have been underestimated by the TCR breadth and depth analyses. Compared with placebo recipients, Ad26.COV2.S recipients showed higher spike-specific TCR breadth (P = 0.0014).

This receptor was identified in a human donor who had recovered from COVID-19. This specimen consisted of peripheral blood, obtained after recovery from COVID-19. The V and J genes are TRBV5-1 and TRBJ2-7, with TRBD1 matching 10 junction bases. The CDR3 region: CASSLEGQGIHEQYF. DNA sequence: TGCGCCAGCAGCTTGGAGGGACAGGGGATCCACGAGCAGTACTTC.